Each of the 21 T cell receptor beta chains below was sequenced from the same sample in a study of T-cell memory formation after mild COVID-19. One entry per CDR3 protein, called by TCRdb with MiXCR from the 5' RACE reads. The sample records 300,000 to 400,000 distinct CDR3 sequences, 13% being singletons. The specimen sequenced was PBMCs or a T cell subset sorted from them (not recorded which). Receptors originate from a man aged 18 to 35 who had mild COVID-19 (a few samples of this study predate the infection). Cell type and time point are not known.

This clonotype was detected a few times. This chain connects TRBV27 to TRBJ2-1, with D perhaps matching TRBD1 (5 bases). V lost 3 bases, J lost 5 bases, and 11 bases lay in between. Germline V gene lookup returns CDR1 MNHEY and CDR2 SMNVEV (reference sequence). This CDR3 is 14 amino acids long. In nucleotides, the CDR3 is TGTGCCAGCAGTTTGAGACAGTACCACAATGAGCAGTTCTTC. As protein: CASSLRQYHNEQFF.

Many counts were recorded for this clonotype. The chain has TRBV15 and TRBJ1-2; no clear D gene. Germline CDR1 LNHNV, CDR2 YYDKDF (reference sequence). V lost 1 base and J 1 base, leaving 7 bases between the germline ends. This CDR3 is 14 amino acids long. The CDR3 reads CATSRAGFNYGYTF. The DNA of the CDR3 is TGTGCCACCAGCAGAGCCGGCTTTAACTATGGCTACACCTTC.

The table lists this clonotype with a few counts. The CDR3 spells CATRETETYEQYF. CDR3 coding DNA: TGTGCCACCAGGGAGACAGAGACCTACGAGCAGTACTTC. The chain combines TRBV15 with TRBJ2-7, with D possibly being TRBD1 (5 bases). V was shortened by 6 bases and J by 2 bases, with 11 bases between the two germline ends. The CDR3 is made up of 13 amino acids. CDR1 LNHNV and CDR2 YYDKDF come from the germline V gene (reference sequence).

This clonotype showed up just once. This chain uses TRBV5-6 with TRBJ1-2; unclear D gene. Trimming cost V 1 base and J 4 bases, with 8 bases left between them. CDR3 size: 13 residues. CDR1 and CDR2 from the germline V gene are SGHDT and YYEEEE. In DNA form, the CDR3 reads TGTGCCAGCAGCTTGAACGGAATCTATGGCTACACCTTC. This translates into CASSLNGIYGYTF.

The chain couples TRBV7-8 to TRBJ1-5; D remains unclear. This CDR3 comprises 15 residues. Germline lookup yields CDR1 SGHVS and CDR2 FQNEAQ. V lost 5 bases and J 2 bases, leaving 13 bases between the germline ends. Here the CDR3 DNA reads TGTGCCAGCAGCCCCTGGACGGATCGCAATCAGCCCCAGCATTTT. Translated: CASSPWTDRNQPQHF.

The V call is TRBV18, the J call TRBJ1-5, with TRBD1 matching 10 bases. In germline, CDR1 is KGHSH, CDR2 LQKENI. The V and J ends lost 5 bases and 7 bases, in that order; junction bases with no gene match: 11. This CDR3 has 16 residues. The CDR3, as DNA: TGTGCCAGCTCATATACCGGGACAGGGGTTGGACAGCCCCAGCATTTT. Protein sequence: CASSYTGTGVGQPQHF. Variable domain in full (rest from reference TRBV18 and TRBJ1-5): NAGVMQNPRHLVRRRGQEARLRCSPMKGHSHVYWYRQLPEEGLKFMVYLQKENIIDESGMPKERFSAEFPKEGPSILRIQQVVRGDSAAYFCASSYTGTGVGQPQHFGDGTRLSIL.

The sample holds a few counts of this clonotype. This chain links TRBV2 with TRBJ2-2; 9 bases line up with TRBD1. Losses at the gene ends were 8 bases for V and 3 bases for J; bases not matched to a gene: 7. The V gene's germline CDR1 is SNHLY and CDR2 FYNNEI. The CDR3 has 15 residues. Here the CDR3 DNA reads TGTGCCAGCTCCGAACAGGGGGCGGACACCGGGGAGCTGTTTTTT. Its protein is CASSEQGADTGELFF.

The chain couples TRBV9 to TRBJ1-5; a weak D match, TRBD1 (5 bases). The CDR3 contains 14 residues. CDR1 is SGDLS and CDR2 is YYNGEE in the germline V gene. Trimming pared 3 bases from V and 5 bases from J, leaving 12 bases between. CDR3 nucleotide sequence: TGTGCCAGCAGCGCGGGGGGAAACGATCAGCCCCAGCATTTT. This gives the protein CASSAGGNDQPQHF.

The table lists this clonotype with many counts. V usage is TRBV4-1 and J usage is TRBJ2-2; perhaps TRBD2 as D (5 bases). Germline CDR1 reads MGHRA; CDR2 reads YSYEKL. V lost 0 bases and J lost 2, with 10 bases in between. The CDR3 runs 16 residues. The CDR3 region is CASSQEEETNTGELFF. In nucleotides, the CDR3 is TGCGCCAGCAGCCAAGAGGAGGAAACTAACACCGGGGAGCTGTTTTTT.

This clonotype was counted only a few times. The rearrangement joins TRBV7-3 to TRBJ2-3; D is uncertain. V was shortened by 2 bases and J by 1 base, with 10 bases between the two germline ends. Germline CDR1 reads SGHTA; CDR2 reads FQGTGA. This CDR3 contains 15 residues. CDR3 protein: CASSLGVSRTDTQYF. The CDR3 bases are TGTGCCAGCAGCTTAGGAGTCAGCCGCACAGATACGCAGTATTTT.

The chain carries TRBV20-1 and TRBJ1-1; D is ambiguous. Per the germline V gene, CDR1 is DFQATT and CDR2 is SNEGSKA (reference sequence). The length of the CDR3 is 11 residues. V gave up 3 bases and J gave up 5 bases, with 7 bases separating them. DNA of the CDR3: TGCAGTGCTAGCACAGAGACTGAAGCTTTCTTT. Translation gives CSASTETEAFF.

This clonotype was seen more than once but under ten times. The chain has TRBV7-9 and TRBJ2-7; TRBD1 aligns across 9 bases. V dropped 3 bases and J dropped 3; count of bases not matched to a gene: 6. The germline CDR1 and CDR2 sequences are SEHNR and FQNEAQ (reference sequence). This CDR3 spans 15 amino acids. CDR3 coding DNA: TGTGCCAGCAGCTTTCCGGGACAGGGACGCTACGAGCAGTACTTC. Translating it yields CASSFPGQGRYEQYF.

This clonotype was counted a few times. The chain carries TRBV12-3 or TRBV12-4 and TRBJ1-4, with 9 bases fitting TRBD1. CDR3 length: 15 residues. V was pared by 1 base and J by 6 bases, with 3 bases of the junction left unmatched. The CDR3 nucleotides are TGTGCCAGCAGTTTAGGGGACAGGGAATATGAAAAACTGTTTTTT. Residues: CASSLGDREYEKLFF.

The J gene is TRBJ2-5, the V gene TRBV15; no definite D call. V was cut by 0 bases and J by 2 bases, with 10 bases left in between. This CDR3 is 15 amino acids long. CDR1 and CDR2 (germline): LNHNV, YYDKDF (reference sequence). The CDR3 is CATSRDHWGQETQYF. The CDR3 coding sequence is TGTGCCACCAGCAGAGATCACTGGGGTCAAGAGACCCAGTACTTC. Supplemented by reference TRBV15 and TRBJ2-5, the full variable domain reads DAMVIQNPRYQVTQFGKPVTLSCSQTLNHNVMYWYQQKSSQAPKLLFHYYDKDFNNEADTPDNFQSRRPNTSFCFLDIRSPGLGDTAMYLCATSRDHWGQETQYFGPGTRLLVL.

This clonotype was recorded a few times. The gene calls are TRBV7-2 and TRBJ2-1; 10 bases match TRBD2. This CDR3 has 16 residues. Trimming took 3 bases from V and 4 from J; bases not matched to a gene: 6. Germline V CDR1 and CDR2: SGHTA, FQGNSA. The CDR3, as DNA: TGTGCCAGCAGCTTGAACGGACTAGCGGCATACAATGAGCAGTTCTTC. It codes for CASSLNGLAAYNEQFF.

CDR3 sequence: CASSLVSGETQYF. The CDR3 nucleotides read TGTGCCAGCAGCTTAGTTTCTGGAGAGACCCAGTACTTC. The chain carries TRBV7-9 and TRBJ2-5; no reliable D call. This CDR3 spans 13 amino acids. Germline V gives CDR1 SEHNR, CDR2 FQNEAQ (reference sequence). Between the trimmed V and J ends, which lost 1 base and 4 bases, there was a span of 7 bases.

This clonotype was picked up a small number of times. The chain couples TRBV7-9 to TRBJ2-5, with TRBD1 identical over 8 bases. This CDR3 has 16 residues. J gave up 2 bases and V 1 base, and 6 bases lay outside the gene matches. The germline CDR1 and CDR2 sequences are SEHNR and FQNEAQ (reference sequence). CDR3 sequence reads: CASSLGGRGRQETQYF. In nucleotides, the CDR3 is TGTGCCAGCAGCTTAGGCGGCAGGGGGCGACAAGAGACCCAGTACTTC.

This clonotype came up a few times. This chain uses TRBV7-9 with TRBJ1-5; no clear D gene. CDR3 length equals 13 residues. Germline V CDR1 and CDR2: SEHNR, FQNEAQ (reference sequence). Trimming took off 1 base at V and 6 bases at J, with 7 bases between the two ends. The CDR3 region is CASSLDPGQPQHF. CDR3 in DNA: TGTGCCAGCAGCTTAGACCCGGGTCAGCCCCAGCATTTT.

This clonotype was seen repeatedly, ten times or more. This sequence joins TRBV6-2 or TRBV6-3 and TRBJ2-7; TRBD2 is a possible D gene (6 bases). This CDR3 spans 14 amino acids. Deletions cut 0 bases from V and 0 bases from J, with 6 bases between. Germline loops: CDR1 MNHEY, CDR2 SVGEGT. The CDR3 DNA is TGTGCCAGCAGTTACTCGACTAGCTCCTACGAGCAGTACGTC. Residues: CASSYSTSSYEQYV.

The chain employs TRBV29-1 and TRBJ2-6, with D perhaps TRBD1 (6 bases). Germline CDR1 and CDR2: SQVTM and ANQGSEA. The length of the CDR3 is 17 residues. V dropped 4 bases and J dropped 0 bases, with 16 bases sitting between them. DNA for the CDR3: TGCAGCGTTGGAGAGACAGGACTGAGCTCTGGGGCCAACGTCCTGACTTTC. It encodes CSVGETGLSSGANVLTF.

The CDR3 region is CSARTRPFAGANVLTF. CDR3 coding DNA: TGCAGTGCGCGGACGAGGCCATTTGCTGGGGCCAACGTCCTGACTTTC. The rearrangement links TRBV20-1 to TRBJ2-6; D remains ambiguous. The CDR3 spans 16 residues. In germline, CDR1 is DFQATT, CDR2 SNEGSKA (reference sequence). V was clipped by 6 bases and J by 2 bases, with 17 bases between them.